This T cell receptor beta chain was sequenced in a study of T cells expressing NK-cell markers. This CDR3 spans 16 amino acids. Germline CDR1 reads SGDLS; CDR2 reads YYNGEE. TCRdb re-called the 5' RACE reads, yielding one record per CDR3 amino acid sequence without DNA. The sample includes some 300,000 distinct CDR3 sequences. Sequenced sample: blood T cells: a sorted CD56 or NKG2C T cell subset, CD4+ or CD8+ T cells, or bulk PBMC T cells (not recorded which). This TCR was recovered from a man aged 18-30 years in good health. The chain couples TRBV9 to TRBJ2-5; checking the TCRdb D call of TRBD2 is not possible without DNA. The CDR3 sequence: CASSVGSGRGQETQYF.